A single sample is the source of the 10 T cell receptor beta chains below, sequenced in a study of CD8 T cells in ankylosing spondylitis. TCRdb reprocessed the 5' RACE reads with MiXCR, giving one entry per CDR3 protein. The repertoire holds about 540,000 distinct CDR3 sequences, with approximately 11% as singletons. Broader study findings: Characteristic of ankylosing spondylitis blood, it appeared, was a TCR beta motif comprising several highly homologous variants.

Antigen specificity for these receptors is unknown. Sequenced material: blood, either unsorted or a sorted T cell fraction (not recorded which). These receptors all come from a male donor with ankylosing spondylitis.

The V gene is TRBV11-2, the J gene TRBJ2-7; TRBD1 matches 8 bases. This CDR3 comprises 18 residues. From germline, CDR1 is SGHAT and CDR2 FQNNGV. V lost 5 bases and J lost 0; bases outside the gene matches: 15. The CDR3 DNA reads TGTGCCAGCAGCCCGGGCAGGGGGCGAAATGGCGACTCCTACGAGCAGTACGTC. Translation: CASSPGRGRNGDSYEQYV.

Only a few counts were recorded for this clonotype. The chain links TRBV20-1 to TRBJ2-5, with a weak D call TRBD2 (7 bases). Trimming took 8 bases from V and 5 from J, leaving 15 bases between them. Germline CDR1 is DFQATT and CDR2 is SNEGSKA (reference sequence). The CDR3 extends over 12 amino acids. The CDR3 loop is CSIQGGVETQYF. The CDR3 coding sequence is TGCAGTATACAGGGAGGGGTGGAGACCCAGTACTTC.

The V and J genes are TRBV12-3 or TRBV12-4 and TRBJ1-2; no reliable D call. The V and J ends lost 3 bases and 12 bases respectively, with 14 bases between them. This CDR3 comprises 12 residues. CDR3 coding DNA: TGTGCCAGCAGTTTTACGGACGTTAGGGACACCTTC. Protein: CASSFTDVRDTF.

This clonotype appeared many times. V usage is TRBV12-3 or TRBV12-4 and J usage is TRBJ1-2; D perhaps matches TRBD1 (6 bases). The CDR3 spans 13 residues. With 0 bases removed from V and 7 bases from J, the gap between germline ends came to 9 bases. Written as DNA, the CDR3 is TGTGCCAGCAGTTTAGCGGGGGCTGGTGGCTACACCTTC. It yields the protein CASSLAGAGGYTF.

V is TRBV30 and J is TRBJ2-3; D remains unclear. Per germline, CDR1 GTSNPN and CDR2 SVGIG (reference sequence). Trimming stripped 7 bases from V and 1 base from J, with 15 bases between. This CDR3 has 14 amino acids. The CDR3 DNA reads as TGTGCCTTTAGCCCCGCCGTCGGCACAGATACGCAGTATTTT. Protein product: CAFSPAVGTDTQYF.

The table lists this clonotype with many counts. The chain links TRBV20-1 to TRBJ1-1, with D maybe TRBD1 (6 bases). This CDR3 comprises 12 residues. Looked up from germline, CDR1 is DFQATT and CDR2 is SNEGSKA (reference sequence). V was trimmed by 6 bases and J by 7 bases, leaving 15 bases between them. The CDR3 region has the DNA TGCAGTGCCAAGACAGGTATTAATGAAGCTTTCTTT. It codes for CSAKTGINEAFF.

This clonotype showed up many times. The rearrangement joins TRBV12-3 or TRBV12-4 to TRBJ2-3; D is ambiguous. The V gene lost 5 bases and the J gene lost 0 bases, with 12 bases spanning the gap. There are 15 residues in the CDR3. The DNA of the CDR3 is TGTGCCAGCAGTCCCCCAAAGGATAGCACAGATACGCAGTATTTT. Its translation: CASSPPKDSTDTQYF.

This clonotype came up many times. The chain couples TRBV11-2 to TRBJ1-2; D is possibly TRBD1 (6 bases). From germline, CDR1 is SGHAT and CDR2 FQNNGV. This CDR3 region has 16 residues. The germline V and J ends were trimmed by 5 bases and 7 bases, with 23 bases remaining between them. The CDR3 protein is CASSPLDGGAGGGYTF. The DNA of the CDR3 is TGTGCCAGCAGCCCCCTCGATGGGGGGGCGGGTGGTGGCTACACCTTC. Variable domain in full (rest from reference TRBV11-2 and TRBJ1-2): EAGVAQSPRYKIIEKRQSVAFWCNPISGHATLYWYQQILGQGPKLLIQFQNNGVVDDSQLPKDRFSAERLKGVDSTLKIQPAKLEDSAVYLCASSPLDGGAGGGYTFGSGTRLTVV.

This clonotype was seen only a few times. The gene calls are TRBV4-1 and TRBJ2-3; possibly TRBD1 for D (7 bases). Trimming cost V 0 bases and J 1 base, with 20 bases left between them. This CDR3 has 19 residues. Germline V lookup: CDR1 MGHRA, CDR2 YSYEKL. The CDR3 DNA reads TGCGCCAGCAGCCAAGATCCCCCGACAGGGAGGACTGGCACAGATACGCAGTATTTT. This codes for CASSQDPPTGRTGTDTQYF.

The V gene is TRBV6-2 or TRBV6-3, the J gene TRBJ2-5; 7 bases agree with TRBD1. V shed 8 bases, J shed 5 bases, and the junction held 11 bases outside the gene matches. The V gene's germline CDR1 is MNHEY and CDR2 SVGEGT. The CDR3 contains 14 residues. CDR3 sequence (DNA): TGTGCCAGCGGATCTCGGACAGGAGTGGAGACCCAGTACTTC. It encodes CASGSRTGVETQYF.